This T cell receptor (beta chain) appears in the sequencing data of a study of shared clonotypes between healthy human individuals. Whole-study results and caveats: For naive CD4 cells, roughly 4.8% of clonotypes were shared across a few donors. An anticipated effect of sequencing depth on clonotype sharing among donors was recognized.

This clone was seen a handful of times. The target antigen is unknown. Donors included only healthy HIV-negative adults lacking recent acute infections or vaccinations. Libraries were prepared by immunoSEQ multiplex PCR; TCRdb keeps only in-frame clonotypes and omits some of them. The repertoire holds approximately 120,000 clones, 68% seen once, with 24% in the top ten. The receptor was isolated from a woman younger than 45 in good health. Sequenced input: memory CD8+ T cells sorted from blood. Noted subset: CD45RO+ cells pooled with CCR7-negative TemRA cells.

The CDR3, as DNA: TGTGCCAGCAGTCCCGGGGGTCAAGAGACCCAGTACTTC. Translation gives CASSPGGQETQYF. The V call is TRBV7-3, the J call TRBJ2-5; TRBD2 might be the D (6 bases). Trimming shortened V by 6 bases and J by 2 bases, and 10 bases separated the two germline ends. Germline-derived CDR1 and CDR2 are SGHTA and FQGTGA. The CDR3 covers 13 residues.